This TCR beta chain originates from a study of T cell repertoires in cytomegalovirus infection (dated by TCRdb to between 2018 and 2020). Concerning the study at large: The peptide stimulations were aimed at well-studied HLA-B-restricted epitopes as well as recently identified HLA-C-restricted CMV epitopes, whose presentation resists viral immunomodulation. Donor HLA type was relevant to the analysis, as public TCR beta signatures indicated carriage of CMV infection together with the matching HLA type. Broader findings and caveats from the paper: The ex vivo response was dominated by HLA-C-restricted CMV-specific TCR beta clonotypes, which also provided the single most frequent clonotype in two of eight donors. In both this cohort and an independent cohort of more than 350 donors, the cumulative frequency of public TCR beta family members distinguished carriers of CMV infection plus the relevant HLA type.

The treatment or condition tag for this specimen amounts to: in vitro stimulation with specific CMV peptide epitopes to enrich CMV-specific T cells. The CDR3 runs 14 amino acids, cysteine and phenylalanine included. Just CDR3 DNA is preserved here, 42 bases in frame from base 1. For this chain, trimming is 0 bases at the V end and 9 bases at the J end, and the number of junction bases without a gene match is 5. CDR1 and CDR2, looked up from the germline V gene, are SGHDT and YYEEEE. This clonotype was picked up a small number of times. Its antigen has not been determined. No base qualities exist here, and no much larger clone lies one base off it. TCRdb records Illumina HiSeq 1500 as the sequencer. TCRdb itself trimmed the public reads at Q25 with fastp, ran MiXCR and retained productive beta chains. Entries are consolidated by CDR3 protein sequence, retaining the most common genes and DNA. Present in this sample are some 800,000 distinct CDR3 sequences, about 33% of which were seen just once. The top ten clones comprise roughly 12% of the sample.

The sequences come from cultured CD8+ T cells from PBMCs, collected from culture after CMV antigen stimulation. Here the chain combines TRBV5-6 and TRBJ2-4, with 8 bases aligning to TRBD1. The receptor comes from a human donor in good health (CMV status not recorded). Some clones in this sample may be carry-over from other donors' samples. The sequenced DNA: TGTGCCAGCAGCTTGGGACAGGGGAATATCATTCAGTACTTC. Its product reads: CASSLGQGNIIQYF.